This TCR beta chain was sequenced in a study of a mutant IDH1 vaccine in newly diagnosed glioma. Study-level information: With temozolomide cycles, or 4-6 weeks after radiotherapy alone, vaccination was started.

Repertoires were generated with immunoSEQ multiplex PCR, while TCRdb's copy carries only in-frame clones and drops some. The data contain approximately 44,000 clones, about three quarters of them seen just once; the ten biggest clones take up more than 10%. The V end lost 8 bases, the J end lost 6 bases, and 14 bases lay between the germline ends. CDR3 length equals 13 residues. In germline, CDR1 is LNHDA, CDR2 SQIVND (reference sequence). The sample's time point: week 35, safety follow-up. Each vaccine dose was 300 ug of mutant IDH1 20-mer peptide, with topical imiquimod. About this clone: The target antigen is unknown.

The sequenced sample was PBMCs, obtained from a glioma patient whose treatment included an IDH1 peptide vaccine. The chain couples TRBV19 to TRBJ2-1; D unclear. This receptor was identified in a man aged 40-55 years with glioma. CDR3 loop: CASFPGYGNEQFF. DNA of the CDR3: TGTGCCAGTTTCCCAGGCTATGGCAATGAGCAGTTCTTC.